This TCR beta chain was identified during a study of blood T cell repertoires in COVID-19. As processed by the authors: Amplified reference gene primers provided the basis for estimating nucleated cell counts. The method was immunoSEQ multiplex PCR; TCRdb's version includes in-frame clones alone and lacks a portion of them. V, J and clone size reflect that table, while D and trimming were determined from the DNA. Of hundreds of thousands of clones in the sample, roughly 89% are singletons; the top ten hold roughly 16%. The CDR3 covers 16 residues. The germline V gene has CDR1 SGHVS and CDR2 FQNEAQ. Trimming took 5 bases from V and 7 from J; bases not matched to a gene: 15. This clone was counted once.

Sequenced input: PBMCs or T cells enriched from blood (not recorded which). The V gene is TRBV7-8, the J gene TRBJ2-3; 7 nucleotides match TRBD2. This receptor was taken from a man between 25 and 39 years old who had been exposed to COVID-19. CDR3 loop: CASSRPSGQSQNTQYF. Here the CDR3 DNA reads TGTGCCAGCAGCCGCCCTAGCGGCCAATCACAAAATACGCAGTATTTT.